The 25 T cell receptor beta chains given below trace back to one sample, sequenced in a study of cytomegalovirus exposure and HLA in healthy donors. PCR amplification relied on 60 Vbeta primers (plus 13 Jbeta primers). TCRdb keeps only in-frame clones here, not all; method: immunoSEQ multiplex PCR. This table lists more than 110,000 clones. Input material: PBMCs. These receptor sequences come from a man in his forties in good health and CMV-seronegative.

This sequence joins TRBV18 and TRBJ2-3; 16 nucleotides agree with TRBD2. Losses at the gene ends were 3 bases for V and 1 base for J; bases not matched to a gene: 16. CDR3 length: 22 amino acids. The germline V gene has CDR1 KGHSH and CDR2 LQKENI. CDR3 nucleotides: TGTGCCAGCTCACCGTCTACGATCGCCCCGGGACTAGCGGGGGGGCGCACAGATACGCAGTATTTT. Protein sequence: CASSPSTIAPGLAGGRTDTQYF.

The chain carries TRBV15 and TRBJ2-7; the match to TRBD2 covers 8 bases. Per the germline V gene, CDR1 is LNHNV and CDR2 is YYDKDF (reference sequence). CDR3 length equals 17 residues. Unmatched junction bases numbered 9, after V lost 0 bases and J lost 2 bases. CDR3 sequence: CATSRDPLSGGPYEQYF. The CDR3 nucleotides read TGTGCCACCAGCAGAGATCCCTTAAGCGGGGGCCCCTACGAGCAGTACTTC. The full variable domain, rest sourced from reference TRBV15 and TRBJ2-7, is DAMVIQNPRYQVTQFGKPVTLSCSQTLNHNVMYWYQQKSSQAPKLLFHYYDKDFNNEADTPDNFQSRRPNTSFCFLDIRSPGLGDTAMYLCATSRDPLSGGPYEQYFGPGTRLTVT.

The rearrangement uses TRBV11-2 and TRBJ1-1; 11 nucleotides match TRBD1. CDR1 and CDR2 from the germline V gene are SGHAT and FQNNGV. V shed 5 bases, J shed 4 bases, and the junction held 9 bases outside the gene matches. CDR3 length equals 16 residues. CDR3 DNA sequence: TGTGCCAGCAGCCCTGGGACAGGGGGAATGGGCACTGAAGCTTTCTTT. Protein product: CASSPGTGGMGTEAFF.

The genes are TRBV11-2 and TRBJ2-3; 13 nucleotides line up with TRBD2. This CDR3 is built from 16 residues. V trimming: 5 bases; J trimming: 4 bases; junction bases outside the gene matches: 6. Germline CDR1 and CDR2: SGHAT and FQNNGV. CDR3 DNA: TGTGCCAGCAGCAGACTAGCGGGGGGTTTTGCAGATACGCAGTATTTT. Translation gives CASSRLAGGFADTQYF.

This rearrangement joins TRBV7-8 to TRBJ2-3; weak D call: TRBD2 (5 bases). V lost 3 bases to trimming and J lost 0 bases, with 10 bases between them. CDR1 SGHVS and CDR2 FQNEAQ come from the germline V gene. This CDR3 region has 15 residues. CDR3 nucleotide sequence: TGTGCCAGCAGCTTGAGGGTACCTAGCACAGATACGCAGTATTTT. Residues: CASSLRVPSTDTQYF.

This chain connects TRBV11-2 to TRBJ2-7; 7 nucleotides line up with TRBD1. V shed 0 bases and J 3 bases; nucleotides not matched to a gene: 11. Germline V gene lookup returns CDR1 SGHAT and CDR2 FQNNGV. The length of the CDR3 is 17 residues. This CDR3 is CASSLDGLRQGDYEQYF. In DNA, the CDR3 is TGTGCCAGCAGCTTAGATGGGCTTAGGCAGGGGGACTACGAGCAGTACTTC.

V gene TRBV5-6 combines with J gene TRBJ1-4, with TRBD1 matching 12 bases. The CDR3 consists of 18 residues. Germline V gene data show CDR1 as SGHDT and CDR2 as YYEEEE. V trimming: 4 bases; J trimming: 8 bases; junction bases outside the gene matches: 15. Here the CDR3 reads CASSAGTGGAFYGEKLFF. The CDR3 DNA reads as TGTGCCAGCAGCGCCGGGACAGGGGGCGCGTTTTATGGCGAAAAACTGTTTTTT. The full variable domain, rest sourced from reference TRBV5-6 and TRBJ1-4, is DAGVTQSPTHLIKTRGQQVTLRCSPKSGHDTVSWYQQALGQGPQFIFQYYEEEERQRGNFPDRFSGHQFPNYSSELNVNALLLGDSALYLCASSAGTGGAFYGEKLFFGSGTQLSVL.

The CDR3 region is CASSELRQRRNSNQPQHF. The CDR3, as DNA: TGTGCCAGCAGTGAACTCAGACAGAGAAGAAATAGCAATCAGCCCCAGCATTTT. The V gene is TRBV6-1, the J gene TRBJ1-5, with TRBD1 as a possible D gene (5 bases). The germline gives CDR1 MNHNS, CDR2 SASEGT. The CDR3 extends over 18 amino acids. Trimming removed 2 bases at V and 0 bases at J, with 17 bases between.

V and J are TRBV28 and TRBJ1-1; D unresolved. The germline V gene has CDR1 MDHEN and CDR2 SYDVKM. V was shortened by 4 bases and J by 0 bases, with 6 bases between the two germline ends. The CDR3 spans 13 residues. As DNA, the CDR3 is TGTGCCAGCAGTTCGTCAGTGAACACTGAAGCTTTCTTT. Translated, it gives CASSSSVNTEAFF.

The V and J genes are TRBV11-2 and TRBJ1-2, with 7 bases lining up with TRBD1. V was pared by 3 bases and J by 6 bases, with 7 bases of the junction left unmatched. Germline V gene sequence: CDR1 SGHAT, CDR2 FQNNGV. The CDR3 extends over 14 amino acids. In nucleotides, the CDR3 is TGTGCCAGCAGCTTGGACAGGCCCTCGAATGGCTACACCTTC. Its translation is CASSLDRPSNGYTF.

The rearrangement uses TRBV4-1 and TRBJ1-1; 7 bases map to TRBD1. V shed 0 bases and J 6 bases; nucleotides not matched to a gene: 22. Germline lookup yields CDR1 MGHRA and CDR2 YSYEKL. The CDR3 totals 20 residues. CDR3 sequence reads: CASSQDRAGLKVRGQAEAFF. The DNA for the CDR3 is TGCGCCAGCAGCCAAGACCGCGCGGGGCTCAAAGTAAGGGGGCAAGCTGAAGCTTTCTTT.

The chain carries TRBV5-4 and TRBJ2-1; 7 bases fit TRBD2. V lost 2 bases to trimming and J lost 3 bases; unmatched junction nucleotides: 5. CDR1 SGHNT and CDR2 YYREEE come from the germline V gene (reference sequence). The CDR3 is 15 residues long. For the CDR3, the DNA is TGTGCCAGCAGCTTCCAGCGGGGCGACTACAATGAGCAGTTCTTC. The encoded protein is CASSFQRGDYNEQFF.

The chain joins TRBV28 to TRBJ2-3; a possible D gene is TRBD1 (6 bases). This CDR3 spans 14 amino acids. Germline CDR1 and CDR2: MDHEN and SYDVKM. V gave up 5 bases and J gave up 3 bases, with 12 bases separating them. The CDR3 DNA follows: TGTGCCAGCAGTACCGGGACAATAACAGATACGCAGTATTTT. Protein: CASSTGTITDTQYF.

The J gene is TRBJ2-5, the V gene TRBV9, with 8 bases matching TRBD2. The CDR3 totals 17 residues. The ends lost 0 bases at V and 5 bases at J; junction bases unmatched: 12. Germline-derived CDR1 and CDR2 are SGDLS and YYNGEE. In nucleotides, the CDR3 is TGTGCCAGCAGCGTAGTACCGACTGGCGGGGGGTCGGAGACCCAGTACTTC. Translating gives CASSVVPTGGGSETQYF.

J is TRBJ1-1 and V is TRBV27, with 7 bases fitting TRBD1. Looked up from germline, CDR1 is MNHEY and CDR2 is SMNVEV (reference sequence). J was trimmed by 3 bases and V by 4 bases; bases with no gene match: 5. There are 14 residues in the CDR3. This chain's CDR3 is CASSYRDSYTEAFF. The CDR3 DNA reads TGTGCCAGCAGTTACCGGGACAGTTACACTGAAGCTTTCTTT.

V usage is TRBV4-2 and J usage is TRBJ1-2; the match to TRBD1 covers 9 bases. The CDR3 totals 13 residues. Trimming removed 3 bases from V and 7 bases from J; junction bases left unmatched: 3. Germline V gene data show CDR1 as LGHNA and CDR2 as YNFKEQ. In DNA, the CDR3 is TGTGCCAGCAGCCACGGGACAGGGAGTGGCTACACCTTC. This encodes CASSHGTGSGYTF.

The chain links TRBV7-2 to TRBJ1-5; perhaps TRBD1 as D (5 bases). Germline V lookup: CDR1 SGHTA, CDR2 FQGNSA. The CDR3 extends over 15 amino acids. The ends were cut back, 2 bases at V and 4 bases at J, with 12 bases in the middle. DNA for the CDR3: TGTGCCAGCAGCTTAATGCAGGGCTTAAATCAGCCCCAGCATTTT. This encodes CASSLMQGLNQPQHF.

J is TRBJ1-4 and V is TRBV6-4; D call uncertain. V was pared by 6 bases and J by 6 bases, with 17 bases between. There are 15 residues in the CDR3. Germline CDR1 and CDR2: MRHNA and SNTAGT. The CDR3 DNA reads TGTGCCAGCAGCATTTGGGAGTCCCGGGATGAAAAACTGTTTTTT. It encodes CASSIWESRDEKLFF.

CDR3 in amino acids: CASSPLGTGYSMKKLFF. DNA of the CDR3: TGTGCCAGCAGCCCGTTGGGGACAGGCTACTCCATGAAAAAACTGTTTTTT. The chain uses TRBV7-9 and TRBJ1-4; 8 bases align to TRBD1. The CDR3 covers 17 residues. Trimming removed 5 bases from V and 9 bases from J; junction bases left unmatched: 17. Germline-derived CDR1 and CDR2 are SEHNR and FQNEAQ (reference sequence).

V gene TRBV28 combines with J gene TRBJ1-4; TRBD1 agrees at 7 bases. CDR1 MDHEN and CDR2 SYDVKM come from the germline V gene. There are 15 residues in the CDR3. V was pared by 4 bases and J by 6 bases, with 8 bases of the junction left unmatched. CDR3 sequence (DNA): TGTGCCAGCAGTTCACCCTTCAGGGGGTATGAAAAACTGTTTTTT. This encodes CASSSPFRGYEKLFF.

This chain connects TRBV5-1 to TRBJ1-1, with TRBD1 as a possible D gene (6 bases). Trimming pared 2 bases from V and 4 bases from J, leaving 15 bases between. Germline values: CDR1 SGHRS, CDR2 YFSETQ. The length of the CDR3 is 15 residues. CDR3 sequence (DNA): TGCGCCAGCAGCTTTACGACAGGCAGGGGCACTGAAGCTTTCTTT. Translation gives CASSFTTGRGTEAFF.

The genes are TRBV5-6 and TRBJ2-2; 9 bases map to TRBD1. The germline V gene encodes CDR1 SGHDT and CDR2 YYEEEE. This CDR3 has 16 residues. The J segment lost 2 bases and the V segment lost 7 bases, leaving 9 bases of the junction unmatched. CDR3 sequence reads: CASRRDRGINTGELFF. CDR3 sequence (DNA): TGTGCCAGCCGTCGAGACAGGGGGATAAACACCGGGGAGCTGTTTTTT.

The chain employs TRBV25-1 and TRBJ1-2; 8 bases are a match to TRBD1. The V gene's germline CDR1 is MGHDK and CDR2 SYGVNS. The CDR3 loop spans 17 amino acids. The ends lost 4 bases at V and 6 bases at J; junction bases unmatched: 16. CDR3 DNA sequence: TGTGCCAGCAGTGCAAGCCCGGGACAGGTTGGGTCCCATGGCTACACCTTC. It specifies CASSASPGQVGSHGYTF.

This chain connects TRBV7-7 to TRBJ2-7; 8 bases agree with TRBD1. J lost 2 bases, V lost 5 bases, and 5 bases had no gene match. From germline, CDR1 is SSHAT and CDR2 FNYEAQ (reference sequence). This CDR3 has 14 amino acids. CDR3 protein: CASSPGQGPYEQYF. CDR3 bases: TGTGCCAGCAGCCCAGGACAGGGACCCTACGAGCAGTACTTC.

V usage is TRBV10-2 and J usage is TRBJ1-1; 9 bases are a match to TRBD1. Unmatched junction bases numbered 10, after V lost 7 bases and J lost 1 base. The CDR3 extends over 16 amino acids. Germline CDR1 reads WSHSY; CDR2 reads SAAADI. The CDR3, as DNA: TGCGCCAGCAAGATTCTGACAGGGGGAAAGAACACTGAAGCTTTCTTT. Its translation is CASKILTGGKNTEAFF.